One sample yielded the 11 T cell receptor beta chains listed below, sequenced in a study of Graves' ophthalmopathy and Graves' hyperthyroidism. Amplifying from RNA transcripts, the study obtained TCR beta CDR3 regions. Following a first-round RT-PCR that used HTBI primers, a second-round multiplex PCR was carried out. MiXCR, run by TCRdb on the multiplex PCR reads, gives a single entry per CDR3 protein. The table has 350,000 or so distinct CDR3 sequences, 17% seen once; the top ten hold 12%. The specimen sequenced was peripheral blood. All receptors derive from an adult man with Graves' ophthalmopathy.

The V and J genes are TRBV12-3 or TRBV12-4 and TRBJ1-2, with D possibly being TRBD1 (6 bases). Trimming pared 1 base from V and 6 bases from J, leaving 12 bases between. This CDR3 spans 14 amino acids. CDR3 in amino acids: CASSLEDRNNGYTF. The CDR3 nucleotides read TGTGCCAGCAGTTTAGAGGACAGAAATAATGGCTACACCTTC.

This sequence joins TRBV10-3 and TRBJ1-3; TRBD1 might be the D (5 bases). Germline CDR1 is ENHRY and CDR2 is SYGVKD. The CDR3 runs 12 residues. Trimming cost V 8 bases and J 4 bases, with 9 bases left between them. CDR3 DNA sequence: TGTGCCATCGGGACTTCAGGAAACACCATATATTTT. This gives the protein CAIGTSGNTIYF.

Written as DNA, the CDR3 is TGCAGTGCTAGTCTAGGCGTGGCCGGCTCGGGAGAGACCCAGTACTTC. Protein product: CSASLGVAGSGETQYF. The chain joins TRBV20-1 to TRBJ2-5; no reliable D call. This CDR3 has 16 residues. Germline V gene sequence: CDR1 DFQATT, CDR2 SNEGSKA (reference sequence). V dropped 3 bases and J dropped 4 bases, with 21 bases sitting between them.

This clonotype was picked up many times. The chain is built from TRBV19 and TRBJ1-3; weak D call: TRBD1 (6 bases). Germline assignment: CDR1 LNHDA and CDR2 SQIVND (reference sequence). V lost 3 bases and J lost 0, with 12 bases in between. CDR3 length equals 16 residues. This CDR3 reads CASSIRQASSGNTIYF. The CDR3, as DNA: TGTGCCAGTAGTATTCGACAGGCGAGCTCTGGAAACACCATATATTTT.

This clonotype was counted once. The chain combines TRBV30 with TRBJ1-5; D possibly corresponds to TRBD1 (5 bases). V dropped 5 bases and J dropped 11 bases, with 22 bases sitting between them. The CDR3 is 14 residues long. The germline CDR1 and CDR2 sequences are GTSNPN and SVGIG (reference sequence). CDR3 nucleotide sequence: TGTGCCTGGGGTTGGGGCCGCCAGTCGGGGGCCCAGCATTTT. Its protein product is CAWGWGRQSGAQHF.

This clonotype was observed many times. This sequence joins TRBV19 and TRBJ2-7, with TRBD1 matching over 8 bases. V dropped 5 bases and J dropped 1; count of bases not matched to a gene: 7. Germline loops: CDR1 LNHDA, CDR2 SQIVND (reference sequence). The CDR3 has 15 residues. The CDR3 region has the DNA TGTGCCAGTAGTTTCACCGGGACAGGTTCCTACGAGCAGTACTTC. It codes for CASSFTGTGSYEQYF. The whole variable domain, remainder taken from reference TRBV19 and TRBJ2-7, is DGGITQSPKYLFRKEGQNVTLSCEQNLNHDAMYWYRQDPGQGLRLIYYSQIVNDFQKGDIAEGYSVSREKKESFPLTVTSAQKNPTAFYLCASSFTGTGSYEQYFGPGTRLTVT.

This clonotype was recorded at least ten times. The gene calls are TRBV4-1 and TRBJ1-1, with D unclear. The V end was cut by 5 bases, the J end by 8 bases, with 9 bases between. Germline CDR1 reads MGHRA; CDR2 reads YSYEKL. This CDR3 comprises 11 residues. The CDR3 nucleotides are TGCGCCAGCAGCGTAGTCGGGGAAGCTTTCTTT. It is translated as CASSVVGEAFF.

This clonotype occurred many times. V is TRBV6-1 and J is TRBJ2-2; the D is unclear. Germline CDR1 MNHNS, CDR2 SASEGT. V lost 1 base and J 0 bases, leaving 6 bases between the germline ends. This CDR3 is 15 amino acids long. CDR3 loop: CASSEGNSNTGELFF. CDR3 coding DNA: TGTGCCAGCAGTGAAGGCAACTCGAACACCGGGGAGCTGTTTTTT.

This clonotype was found many times. The chain is built from TRBV18 and TRBJ2-5; TRBD2 might be the D (5 bases). CDR3 size: 15 residues. The V end was cut by 2 bases, the J end by 3 bases, with 13 bases between. CDR1 and CDR2 from the germline V gene are KGHSH and LQKENI. The CDR3 nucleotides read TGTGCCAGCTCACCAGCTACTAGTTTTAAAGAGACCCAGTACTTC. This gives the protein CASSPATSFKETQYF.

The chain links TRBV18 to TRBJ2-7; no definite D call. The CDR3 loop spans 13 amino acids. Germline V gives CDR1 KGHSH, CDR2 LQKENI. V shed 1 base and J shed 4 bases, with 8 bases lying between them. CDR3 region: CASSPQQSYEQYF. The DNA of the CDR3 is TGTGCCAGCTCACCACAGCAATCGTACGAGCAGTACTTC.

The chain couples TRBV6-1 to TRBJ2-2; D not certain. The CDR3 length is 15 residues. CDR1 and CDR2 from the germline V gene are MNHNS and SASEGT. The V end was cut by 5 bases, the J end by 1 base, with 11 bases between. CDR3 nucleotide sequence: TGTGCCAGCAGTCCAGGCGGATGGAACACCGGGGAGCTGTTTTTT. This translates into CASSPGGWNTGELFF.